The rows below give T cell receptor beta chains drawn from one sample of a study of blood T cell repertoires in COVID-19. Repertoires were generated with immunoSEQ multiplex PCR, while TCRdb's copy carries only in-frame clones and drops some. The repertoire holds roughly 250,000 clones, with approximately 81% as singletons. Sequencing was performed on peripheral blood. Receptors were obtained from a man between 40 and 49 years old with acute or convalescent COVID-19. Both conserved end residues are part of each CDR3. The D gene is left open where the match is weak. Some rows mark clone size as missing; the rest say once, few, many or name a class of expanded clone.

d_call,v_call,cdr3_length,j_call,clone_size,cdr3_aa,cdr3_nt
.,TRBV19,16,TRBJ1-5,.,CASSMTSGHSNQPQHF,TGTGCCAGTAGTATGACATCCGGACATAGCAATCAGCCCCAGCATTTT
.,TRBV14,15,TRBJ1-3,.,CASSQESGTRNTIYF,TGTGCCAGCAGCCAAGAATCGGGAACTCGAAACACCATATATTTT
.,TRBV25-1,13,TRBJ1-2,once,CASSQQGNYGYTF,TGTGCCAGCAGCCAACAGGGCAACTATGGCTACACCTTC
TRBD1,TRBV28,14,TRBJ1-2,.,CASSLRTGGYGYTF,TGTGCCAGCAGTTTACGGACAGGGGGTTATGGCTACACCTTC
TRBD1,TRBV5-6,13,TRBJ2-1,.,CASSVTGNHEQFF,TGTGCCAGCAGCGTGACAGGGAACCATGAGCAGTTCTTC
TRBD1,TRBV6-5,15,TRBJ1-1,.,CASTRTGGSNTEAFF,TGTGCCAGCACCAGGACAGGGGGATCGAACACTGAAGCTTTCTTT
TRBD1,TRBV19,15,TRBJ1-1,.,CASSIAGTGNTEAFF,TGTGCCAGTAGTATAGCCGGGACAGGGAACACTGAAGCTTTCTTT
.,TRBV25-1,15,TRBJ2-2,.,CASSEWRGNTGELFF,TGTGCCAGCAGTGAATGGAGGGGCAACACCGGGGAGCTGTTTTTT
.,TRBV5-4,17,TRBJ2-6,few,CASSLAGPLSGANVLTF,TGTGCCAGCAGCTTGGCAGGGCCACTATCTGGGGCCAACGTCCTGACTTTC
.,TRBV30,12,TRBJ1-1,.,CAWSGRNTEAFF,TGTGCCTGGAGTGGGAGGAACACTGAAGCTTTCTTT
.,TRBV5-1,14,TRBJ1-2,.,CASSFGPGLYGYTF,TGCGCCAGCAGCTTTGGCCCGGGACTGTATGGCTACACCTTC
TRBD2,TRBV2,15,TRBJ2-3,.,CASRLTSGSTDTQYF,TGTGCCAGCAGATTAACTAGCGGGAGCACAGATACGCAGTATTTT
TRBD2,TRBV3-1/TRBV3-2,15,TRBJ2-2,once,CASSFGGGATGELFF,TGTGCCAGCAGCTTTGGCGGGGGGGCCACCGGGGAGCTGTTTTTT
TRBD2,TRBV3-1/TRBV3-2,16,TRBJ2-1,.,CASSQDSVGLAGEQFF,TGTGCCAGCAGCCAAGACTCTGTTGGACTAGCGGGGGAGCAGTTCTTC
.,TRBV5-1,13,TRBJ2-7,.,CASSLFQNYEQYF,TGCGCCAGCAGCTTGTTCCAGAACTACGAGCAGTACTTC
.,TRBV25-1,14,TRBJ1-1,.,CASSGEGGGSEAFF,TGTGCCAGCAGTGGCGAAGGGGGTGGATCTGAAGCTTTCTTT
.,TRBV5-4,12,TRBJ2-2,.,CASRTQTGELFF,TGTGCCAGCAGAACACAAACCGGGGAGCTGTTTTTT
.,TRBV7-9,13,TRBJ2-5,.,CASTRGSQETQYF,TGTGCCAGTACACGGGGGAGTCAAGAGACCCAGTACTTC
.,TRBV5-5,14,TRBJ1-1,.,CASSLDGLNTEAFF,TGTGCCAGCAGCTTGGATGGCCTGAACACTGAAGCTTTCTTT
TRBD1,TRBV6-5,13,TRBJ2-1,.,CASSSDRDNEQFF,TGTGCCAGCAGTTCGGACAGGGACAATGAGCAGTTCTTC
TRBD1,TRBV5-4,15,TRBJ1-1,.,CASSLMGQGHTEAFF,TGTGCCAGCAGCTTGATGGGACAGGGACACACTGAAGCTTTCTTT
TRBD1,TRBV6-5,15,TRBJ1-3,.,CASSRDRVERNTIYF,TGTGCCAGCAGTAGGGACAGGGTCGAGAGAAACACCATATATTTT
.,TRBV7-2,13,TRBJ2-2,.,CASSSRYTGELFF,TGTGCCAGCAGCTCCCGGTACACCGGGGAGCTGTTTTTT
.,TRBV4-3,15,TRBJ2-7,.,CASSQDLGPTTEQYF,TGCGCCAGCAGCCAAGATCTGGGGCCTACAACCGAGCAGTACTTC
TRBD1,TRBV5-1,15,TRBJ1-6,.,CASSGTGGSNSPLHF,TGCGCCAGCAGCGGGACAGGAGGGTCTAATTCACCCCTCCACTTT
.,TRBV9,15,TRBJ2-3,.,CASTADIHHEDTQYF,TGTGCCAGCACCGCGGACATTCACCATGAGGATACGCAGTATTTT
TRBD1,TRBV30,12,TRBJ1-6,.,CAWGTGAGPLHF,TGTGCCTGGGGGACAGGGGCCGGCCCCCTCCACTTT
.,TRBV14,13,TRBJ1-2,many,CASSRDTYYGYTF,TGTGCCAGCAGCAGGGACACCTACTATGGCTACACCTTC
TRBD2,TRBV7-2,14,TRBJ2-1,.,CASSFYLLAGEQFF,TGTGCCAGCAGCTTCTATCTATTAGCGGGTGAGCAGTTCTTC
TRBD1,TRBV4-2,14,TRBJ1-2,.,CASRPSGQGFGYTF,TGTGCCAGCAGACCCTCGGGACAGGGTTTTGGCTACACCTTC